These 25 T cell receptor beta chains were all obtained from the same sample, sequenced in a study of T cell responses to AZD1222 COVID-19 vaccine. Here immunoSEQ multiplex PCR was the method, and the copy in TCRdb shows in-frame clones only, minus some. The sample contains fewer than 200,000 clones, over 80% of which appear only once. The source material was peripheral blood, sampled on day 0 of AZD1222 vaccination. The receptors here all came from an adult in good health.

J is TRBJ1-6 and V is TRBV19, with D unclear. This CDR3 is 15 amino acids long. CDR1 is LNHDA, CDR2 SQIVND, per germline (reference sequence). V was shortened by 1 base and J by 1 base, with 5 bases between the two germline ends. CDR3 nucleotides: TGTGCCAGTAGTATAGGGGGATCCTATAATTCACCCCTCCACTTT. As protein: CASSIGGSYNSPLHF.

The V and J genes are TRBV18 and TRBJ2-3; TRBD2 might be the D (5 bases). The germline V gene encodes CDR1 KGHSH and CDR2 LQKENI. There are 13 residues in the CDR3. The ends were cut back, 2 bases at V and 4 bases at J, with 7 bases in the middle. The CDR3 loop is CASSPSEADTQYF. The CDR3 DNA is TGTGCCAGCTCACCATCGGAGGCAGATACGCAGTATTTT.

The chain uses TRBV7-3 and TRBJ2-2; the D is unclear. CDR1 is SGHTA, CDR2 FQGTGA, per germline. The length of the CDR3 is 14 residues. Deletions cut 5 bases from V and 2 bases from J, with 9 bases between. CDR3 protein: CASSIYSNTGELFF. Written as DNA, the CDR3 is TGTGCCAGCAGCATCTACAGTAACACCGGGGAGCTGTTTTTT.

The genes are TRBV2 and TRBJ2-7; D not certain. The V gene lost 8 bases and the J gene lost 2 bases, with 7 bases spanning the gap. Per germline, CDR1 SNHLY and CDR2 FYNNEI. The CDR3 extends over 11 amino acids. In DNA, the CDR3 is TGTGCCAGCGGGGTAACCTACGAGCAGTACTTC. It translates to CASGVTYEQYF.

This chain connects TRBV27 to TRBJ2-3; TRBD2 aligns across 12 bases. This CDR3 spans 19 amino acids. J was trimmed by 3 bases and V by 3 bases; bases with no gene match: 13. Germline assignment: CDR1 MNHEY and CDR2 SMNVEV (reference sequence). The CDR3 reads CASSFVGATSGGSTDTQYF. The DNA for the CDR3 is TGTGCCAGCAGTTTCGTTGGGGCGACTAGCGGGGGTTCGACAGATACGCAGTATTTT.

This rearrangement joins TRBV7-8 to TRBJ1-1; weak D call: TRBD1 (6 bases). V was trimmed by 5 bases and J by 3 bases, leaving 13 bases between them. The CDR3 loop spans 14 amino acids. The germline V gene encodes CDR1 SGHVS and CDR2 FQNEAQ. The DNA for the CDR3 is TGTGCCAGCAGCCCCGGTAGGGGGTACACTGAAGCTTTCTTT. It specifies CASSPGRGYTEAFF.

This chain links TRBV7-4 with TRBJ1-1, with D perhaps matching TRBD1 (5 bases). The CDR3 length is 15 residues. The V and J ends lost 4 bases and 3 bases respectively, with 15 bases between them. The germline V gene has CDR1 SGHVT and CDR2 SQSDAQ. This CDR3 is CASSCISRGDTEAFF. CDR3 sequence (DNA): TGTGCCAGCAGCTGCATTTCGAGGGGCGACACTGAAGCTTTCTTT.

The V gene is TRBV4-2, the J gene TRBJ2-7, with 8 bases lining up with TRBD2. Trimming at V came to 1 base and at J to 5 bases, leaving 10 bases not matched to a gene. The CDR3 runs 16 residues. Germline V gene sequence: CDR1 LGHNA, CDR2 YNFKEQ. The DNA for the CDR3 is TGTGCCAGCAGCCAAGGGCACGGCGGGGGGCAAAACGAGCAGTACTTC. It yields the protein CASSQGHGGGQNEQYF.

The chain couples TRBV6-5 to TRBJ1-4, with a tentative D call TRBD1 (5 bases). Germline V gene lookup returns CDR1 MNHEY and CDR2 SVGAGI. The ends were cut back, 8 bases at V and 3 bases at J, with 13 bases in the middle. The CDR3 has 14 amino acids. The CDR3 loop reads CASCRGLANEKLFF. The CDR3 bases are TGTGCCAGCTGTCGGGGGTTAGCTAATGAAAAACTGTTTTTT.

The chain couples TRBV14 to TRBJ2-7; weak D call: TRBD2 (5 bases). This CDR3 is 11 amino acids long. Trimming took off 0 bases at V and 9 bases at J, with 6 bases between the two ends. Germline V lookup: CDR1 SGHDN, CDR2 FVKESK. The CDR3 sequence: CASSQDAGQYF. In nucleotides, the CDR3 is TGTGCCAGCAGCCAAGATGCGGGGCAGTACTTC.

This clone was recorded once. This rearrangement joins TRBV10-3 to TRBJ1-6; maybe TRBD1 (5 bases). V shed 0 bases and J shed 7 bases, with 10 bases lying between them. The CDR3 is 15 residues long. Germline CDR1 reads ENHRY; CDR2 reads SYGVKD. This chain's CDR3 is CAISESGGPNSPLHF. The CDR3, as DNA: TGTGCCATCAGTGAGTCTGGGGGACCCAATTCACCCCTCCACTTT.

This chain links TRBV15 with TRBJ1-5; TRBD1 is a possible D gene (6 bases). The CDR3 runs to 17 residues. Looked up from germline, CDR1 is LNHNV and CDR2 is YYDKDF (reference sequence). V was shortened by 2 bases and J by 0 bases, with 14 bases between the two germline ends. This CDR3 reads CATSRSLGQLSNQPQHF. CDR3 bases: TGTGCCACCAGCAGATCACTTGGACAGCTTAGCAATCAGCCCCAGCATTTT.

This clone was seen a single time. V usage is TRBV6-5 and J usage is TRBJ1-6, with unresolved D. Trimming took off 2 bases at V and 7 bases at J, with 9 bases between the two ends. Germline CDR1 MNHEY, CDR2 SVGAGI. This CDR3 is 14 amino acids long. The CDR3: CASSYTQTNSPLHF. The CDR3 DNA reads as TGTGCCAGCAGTTACACACAGACAAATTCACCCCTCCACTTT.

The CDR3 spells CSVGSGTDEKLFF. As DNA, the CDR3 is TGCAGCGTAGGTTCCGGGACAGATGAAAAACTGTTTTTT. The V and J genes are TRBV29-1 and TRBJ1-4; 7 positions match TRBD1. Trimming took 6 bases from V and 6 from J; bases not matched to a gene: 7. Per the germline V gene, CDR1 is SQVTM and CDR2 is ANQGSEA. The CDR3 contains 13 residues.

This chain joins TRBV10-3 and TRBJ1-4, with D unresolved. Germline CDR1 is ENHRY and CDR2 is SYGVKD. This CDR3 region has 12 residues. V lost 6 bases, J lost 3 bases, and 5 bases lay in between. The CDR3 is CAISGSNEKLFF. CDR3 DNA: TGTGCCATCAGCGGGTCTAATGAAAAACTGTTTTTT.

In DNA, the CDR3 is TGCGCCAGCAGCTTTCGGACGGGCTACGAGCAGTACTTC. Translation gives CASSFRTGYEQYF. The rearrangement links TRBV5-1 to TRBJ2-7; D is unresolved. This CDR3 region has 13 residues. CDR1 and CDR2 (germline): SGHRS, YFSETQ. Trimming took off 2 bases at V and 3 bases at J, with 9 bases between the two ends.

The chain links TRBV6-5 to TRBJ1-2; D not resolved. The V gene's germline CDR1 is MNHEY and CDR2 SVGAGI. Trimming stripped 7 bases from V and 0 bases from J, with 12 bases between. The CDR3 is made up of 14 amino acids. The CDR3 DNA sequence: TGTGCCAGCACCAAAGCAGTTCCTAACTATGGCTACACCTTC. This encodes CASTKAVPNYGYTF.

The table lists this clone with a count of one. The chain employs TRBV4-3 and TRBJ1-4; no definite D call. The germline gives CDR1 LGHNA, CDR2 YSLEER. Trimming removed 0 bases at V and 8 bases at J, with 4 bases between. CDR3 length: 12 amino acids. The CDR3, as DNA: TGCGCCAGCAGCCAAGAAGGGGAAAAACTGTTTTTT. Protein sequence: CASSQEGEKLFF.

The rearrangement uses TRBV15 and TRBJ1-1; D unresolved. The germline V gene has CDR1 LNHNV and CDR2 YYDKDF (reference sequence). The CDR3 is 15 residues long. V lost 2 bases, J lost 5 bases, and 15 bases lay in between. The CDR3 loop reads CATSRQTQRWTEAFF. The CDR3 coding sequence is TGTGCCACCAGCAGACAGACACAAAGATGGACTGAAGCTTTCTTT.

The V gene is TRBV24-1, the J gene TRBJ2-2, with D unclear. Deletions cut 4 bases from V and 6 bases from J, with 14 bases between. CDR1 and CDR2 (germline): KGHDR, SFDVKD. The CDR3 contains 15 residues. The DNA for the CDR3 is TGTGCCACCAGTGAGGTTCGTAGCCGGCCCGGGGAGCTGTTTTTT. As protein: CATSEVRSRPGELFF.

This clone appeared a single time. The J gene is TRBJ1-5, the V gene TRBV27; 8 bases fit TRBD1. Germline values: CDR1 MNHEY, CDR2 SMNVEV (reference sequence). The CDR3 contains 18 residues. The V segment lost 4 bases and the J segment 2 bases; nucleotides outside the gene matches: 13. The CDR3 sequence: CASSSGQGWSMGNQPQHF. For the CDR3, the DNA is TGTGCCAGCAGTTCTGGACAGGGATGGAGTATGGGCAATCAGCCCCAGCATTTT.

The V and J genes are TRBV7-8 and TRBJ1-3; 10 bases map to TRBD1. J was trimmed by 4 bases and V by 5 bases; bases with no gene match: 8. CDR3 size: 16 residues. CDR1 and CDR2 from the germline V gene are SGHVS and FQNEAQ. The CDR3 DNA reads as TGTGCCAGCAGCCGAGCCGGGACAGGGGTCGGAAACACCATATATTTT. This translates into CASSRAGTGVGNTIYF.

The chain combines TRBV5-6 with TRBJ2-7; the D gene is possibly TRBD2 (7 bases). V was trimmed by 4 bases and J by 6 bases, leaving 14 bases between them. The germline V gene has CDR1 SGHDT and CDR2 YYEEEE. The CDR3 sequence is 13 residues long. CDR3 nucleotides: TGTGCCAGCAGCCGGGGGCGGGGGTCCGAGCAGTACTTC. This translates into CASSRGRGSEQYF.

This chain links TRBV5-1 with TRBJ1-3; tentative D call: TRBD1 (5 bases). CDR1 is SGHRS, CDR2 YFSETQ, per germline. V was trimmed by 1 base and J by 0 bases, leaving 11 bases between them. The CDR3 consists of 16 residues. The CDR3 loop reads CASSLTGPDSGNTIYF. Here the CDR3 DNA reads TGCGCCAGCAGCTTGACAGGTCCTGACTCTGGAAACACCATATATTTT. The whole variable domain, filled in from reference TRBV5-1 and TRBJ1-3, reads KAGVTQTPRYLIKTRGQQVTLSCSPISGHRSVSWYQQTPGQGLQFLFEYFSETQRNKGNFPGRFSGRQFSNSRSEMNVSTLELGDSALYLCASSLTGPDSGNTIYFGEGSWLTVV.

V gene TRBV6-1 combines with J gene TRBJ2-6; D possibly corresponds to TRBD2 (5 bases). CDR1 MNHNS and CDR2 SASEGT come from the germline V gene. V was cut by 3 bases and J by 2 bases, with 20 bases left in between. This CDR3 is built from 19 residues. CDR3 residues: CASSDRTGHVDPGANVLTF. The CDR3 bases are TGTGCCAGCAGTGATAGGACTGGGCATGTCGATCCTGGGGCCAACGTCCTGACTTTC.